Listed below are T cell receptor beta chains from one sample, sequenced in a study of blood T cell repertoires in COVID-19. Produced via immunoSEQ multiplex PCR; TCRdb's table is partial and in-frame only. Of 450,000 to 500,000 clones listed, roughly nine tenths are singletons. Sequencing was done on a sample of PBMCs or T cells enriched from blood (not recorded which). These receptors were collected from a woman in her late teens or twenties who had recovered from COVID-19. Both conserved end residues are part of each CDR3. Clone size, where shown, is once, few, many, or a class for clones that have expanded.

v_call clone_size cdr3_aa
TRBV10-1 . CASSDSRLDGYTF
TRBV3-1/TRBV3-2 . CASSLQTEDSGANVLTF
TRBV21-1 . CASSKGGGTGLNQPQHF
TRBV7-2 . CASSSILGGLAFNTGELFF
TRBV3-1/TRBV3-2 once CASSQREYGYTF
TRBV6-5 . CASSYGPGDGYTF
TRBV5-5 . CASSYDYPTFYEQYF
TRBV7-9 once CASSLQGANQPQHF
TRBV14 . CASSQDRFPDEQFF
TRBV5-6 . CASSPDRQETQYF
TRBV5-1 . CASSLVYSQPGEKLFF
TRBV24-1 . CATSDSTGYGYTF
TRBV19 few CASSIWPGERSNQPQHF
TRBV5-1 . CASRRDRGGGYTF
TRBV3-1/TRBV3-2 . CASSQAPGSTDTQYF
TRBV3-1/TRBV3-2 . CASSSGGQQHF
TRBV3-1/TRBV3-2 . CASSRKPGQGVIQYF
TRBV24-1 . CATSDSSHREDSSYEQYF
TRBV3-1/TRBV3-2 . CASSRTPGTGNNEQFF
TRBV7-8 once CASSPDRVSGEQYF
TRBV7-2 . CASSPLGVAGRNEQFF
TRBV30 . CAWSLLRDRGYGYTF
TRBV12-3/TRBV12-4 . CATSPQGLEGYTF
TRBV5-1 few CASSPGTTAGGSGNTIYF
TRBV7-6 once CASSPRGSFLNNEQFF
TRBV30 . CAWDRNQQDSGYTF
TRBV7-9 . CASRPTGMFSGANVLTF
TRBV21-1 . CASSKAPTGSSSGANVLTF
TRBV7-2 . CASSLAQTGYGYTF
TRBV29-1 . CSVARGTLYGYTF
TRBV18 . CASSPRRDSNYGYTF
TRBV10-3 . CAISEAALEETQYF
TRBV15 . CATSKAGTSGATGDTQYF
TRBV6-5 once CASSPGTGTVYGYTF
TRBV9 once CASSSRDSLMENEQFF
TRBV6-1 . CASSRRDDTEAFF
TRBV19 once CASSSGRGYISETQYF
TRBV2 . CAARDSNSPLHF
TRBV21-1 . CASSNPGGAKETQYF